The 25 T cell receptor beta chains below come from one sample, sequenced in a study of beta chain features in type 1 diabetes. The whole isolated RNA underwent reverse transcription, so sequencing captured expressed TCRB transcripts. The data were produced by immunoSEQ multiplex PCR, yet TCRdb's version contains in-frame clones alone and is incomplete. This sample has some 270,000 clones; 12% to 15% occur once, and the top ten carry about 0.03%. What was sequenced was naive CD4+ T cells from blood. The receptors here all came from a woman between 40 and 55 years old in good health.

This clone was picked up a small number of times. The chain combines TRBV5-6 with TRBJ2-3; 11 nucleotides agree with TRBD2. The CDR3 has 16 amino acids. V dropped 4 bases and J dropped 1; count of bases not matched to a gene: 5. The V gene's germline CDR1 is SGHDT and CDR2 YYEEEE. The CDR3 DNA sequence: TGTGCCAGCAGCAGAAGACTAGCGGGGCGCACAGATACGCAGTATTTT. Its translation is CASSRRLAGRTDTQYF.

The sample holds a few counts of this clone. This chain joins TRBV5-1 and TRBJ2-3; 8 positions agree with TRBD1. Per germline, CDR1 SGHRS and CDR2 YFSETQ. This CDR3 is 15 amino acids long. V lost 4 bases and J lost 2; bases outside the gene matches: 6. CDR3 nucleotides: TGCGCCAGCAGCCCTCGGACAGGGCCCACAGATACGCAGTATTTT. Encoded protein: CASSPRTGPTDTQYF. Combining the CDR3 with reference TRBV5-1 and TRBJ2-3 gives the whole variable domain KAGVTQTPRYLIKTRGQQVTLSCSPISGHRSVSWYQQTPGQGLQFLFEYFSETQRNKGNFPGRFSGRQFSNSRSEMNVSTLELGDSALYLCASSPRTGPTDTQYFGPGTRLTVL.

This chain connects TRBV2 to TRBJ2-5; TRBD1 agrees at 7 bases. Losses at the gene ends were 2 bases for V and 4 bases for J; bases not matched to a gene: 4. Germline CDR1 SNHLY, CDR2 FYNNEI. There are 14 residues in the CDR3. CDR3 nucleotide sequence: TGTGCCAGCAGTGAACGGACAGGAGGAGAGACCCAGTACTTC. Protein sequence: CASSERTGGETQYF.

This clone appeared once. The chain is built from TRBV7-2 and TRBJ2-5; 10 bases align to TRBD1. The CDR3 spans 16 residues. V lost 2 bases and J lost 6; bases outside the gene matches: 9. The germline CDR1 and CDR2 sequences are SGHTA and FQGNSA. The CDR3 bases are TGTGCCAGCAGCTTATACCCTAGGGGACAGGGGAAGACCCAGTACTTC. It encodes CASSLYPRGQGKTQYF.

The sample holds a few counts of this clone. This rearrangement joins TRBV9 to TRBJ1-4; 8 bases match TRBD1. The CDR3 is made up of 13 amino acids. Germline trimming cut 3 bases from V and 8 bases from J; bases unmatched to any gene: 3. Germline CDR1 SGDLS, CDR2 YYNGEE. The CDR3 DNA reads TGTGCCAGCAGCGACTGGACAGGGGAAAAACTGTTTTTT. Translating gives CASSDWTGEKLFF.

This clone was seen more than once but under ten times. This rearrangement joins TRBV5-8 to TRBJ2-7; 8 bases agree with TRBD1. CDR1 is SGHTS, CDR2 YDEGEE, per germline. Germline trimming cut 0 bases from V and 2 bases from J; bases unmatched to any gene: 1. The CDR3 runs 14 residues. The CDR3 loop is CASSLGTGPYEQYF. The CDR3 coding sequence is TGTGCCAGCAGCTTGGGGACAGGGCCCTACGAGCAGTACTTC.

This clone was detected only once. The CDR3 coding sequence is TGTGCCAGCAGTACATATGCCGCTAACTATGGCTACACCTTC. Its translation is CASSTYAANYGYTF. This chain joins TRBV27 and TRBJ1-2; D is ambiguous. The CDR3 consists of 14 residues. V gave up 5 bases and J gave up 0 bases, with 10 bases separating them. The germline V gene encodes CDR1 MNHEY and CDR2 SMNVEV (reference sequence).

The J gene is TRBJ2-3, the V gene TRBV7-2; D is unclear. With 1 base removed from V and 6 bases from J, the gap between germline ends came to 8 bases. The CDR3 has 13 residues. CDR1 and CDR2 (germline): SGHTA, FQGNSA. The CDR3 loop reads CASSLGLHDTQYF. The CDR3 region has the DNA TGTGCCAGCAGCTTAGGGCTGCACGATACGCAGTATTTT.

This clone was found a few times. The V gene is TRBV7-2, the J gene TRBJ2-3; the D gene is possibly TRBD2 (6 bases). Trimming took 5 bases from V and 4 from J, leaving 16 bases between them. Per germline, CDR1 SGHTA and CDR2 FQGNSA. The CDR3 is 15 residues long. The CDR3 sequence is CASSLVRGGADTQYF. CDR3 DNA sequence: TGTGCCAGCAGCCTCGTGCGGGGTGGCGCAGATACGCAGTATTTT.

This clone was recorded a few times. V and J are TRBV18 and TRBJ2-7; perhaps TRBD1 as D (6 bases). The ends were cut back, 3 bases at V and 1 base at J, with 19 bases in the middle. This CDR3 comprises 17 residues. Germline assignment: CDR1 KGHSH and CDR2 LQKENI. This CDR3 reads CASSPLSQGSYSYEQYF. In DNA, the CDR3 is TGTGCCAGCTCACCCTTATCCCAGGGGTCTTATTCCTACGAGCAGTACTTC.

In this sample, this clone turned up many times. The rearrangement joins TRBV7-9 to TRBJ2-1; 8 nucleotides align to TRBD1. Germline V gives CDR1 SEHNR, CDR2 FQNEAQ (reference sequence). The ends lost 5 bases at V and 7 bases at J; junction bases unmatched: 10. The CDR3 covers 15 residues. The CDR3 DNA reads TGTGCCAGCAGCCCCGGGACAGGCAGGGTGAATGAGCAGTTCTTC. This gives the protein CASSPGTGRVNEQFF. The variable domain in full, with the rest retrieved from reference TRBV7-9 and TRBJ2-1, is DTGVSQNPRHKITKRGQNVTFRCDPISEHNRLYWYRQTLGQGPEFLTYFQNEAQLEKSRLLSDRFSAERPKGSFSTLEIQRTEQGDSAMYLCASSPGTGRVNEQFFGPGTRLTVL.

The V and J genes are TRBV27 and TRBJ2-5; 7 nucleotides match TRBD1. Germline CDR1 MNHEY, CDR2 SMNVEV (reference sequence). The CDR3 is 14 residues long. V trimming: 2 bases; J trimming: 4 bases; junction bases outside the gene matches: 4. The CDR3 DNA follows: TGTGCCAGCAGTTTAAGGGGGCTAAGAGAGACCCAGTACTTC. This codes for CASSLRGLRETQYF.

Ten or more counts support this clone. The gene calls are TRBV18 and TRBJ2-1; D gene uncertain. V lost 6 bases to trimming and J lost 4 bases, with 16 bases between them. The CDR3 has 15 amino acids. In germline, CDR1 is KGHSH, CDR2 LQKENI. As DNA, the CDR3 is TGTGCCAGCTCGCCTACGGCGACACGGTACAATGAGCAGTTCTTC. Translated: CASSPTATRYNEQFF.

This sequence joins TRBV2 and TRBJ2-5; a weak D match, TRBD2 (6 bases). The germline gives CDR1 SNHLY, CDR2 FYNNEI. CDR3 length: 13 residues. V lost 8 bases to trimming and J lost 5 bases, with 15 bases between them. For the CDR3, the DNA is TGTGCCAGCTCCCCCCTGGGGGGTGAGACCCAGTACTTC. Encoded protein: CASSPLGGETQYF. The full variable domain, in which reference TRBV2 and TRBJ2-5 provide the parts outside the CDR3, is EPEVTQTPSHQVTQMGQEVILRCVPISNHLYFYWYRQILGQKVEFLVSFYNNEISEKSEIFDDQFSVERPDGSNFTLKIRSTKLEDSAMYFCASSPLGGETQYFGPGTRLLVL.

The genes are TRBV4-3 and TRBJ2-2; D unresolved. Trimming pared 0 bases from V and 3 bases from J, leaving 5 bases between. Germline lookup yields CDR1 LGHNA and CDR2 YSLEER. The CDR3 is made up of 14 amino acids. The CDR3 here is CASSQESDTGELFF. CDR3 nucleotides: TGCGCCAGCAGCCAAGAATCGGACACCGGGGAGCTGTTTTTT.

Only a few counts were recorded for this clone. The CDR3 DNA reads TGTGCCAGCAGCTTACAAGGGGTTGACGAGCAGTACTTC. It translates to CASSLQGVDEQYF. The chain recombines TRBV5-4 with TRBJ2-7, with D possibly TRBD1 on 5 matching bases. Looked up from germline, CDR1 is SGHNT and CDR2 is YYREEE (reference sequence). V dropped 2 bases and J dropped 5 bases, with 11 bases sitting between them. This CDR3 spans 13 amino acids.

The table lists this clone with a few counts. This sequence joins TRBV11-2 and TRBJ2-7, with TRBD2 matching over 7 bases. The CDR3 is 13 amino acids. CDR1 is SGHAT and CDR2 is FQNNGV in the germline V gene. V shed 6 bases, J shed 2 bases, and the junction held 4 bases outside the gene matches. CDR3 region: CASRRAGTYEQYF. CDR3 bases: TGTGCCAGCAGGCGAGCGGGGACCTACGAGCAGTACTTC. The full variable domain, with the rest looked up from reference TRBV11-2 and TRBJ2-7, is EAGVAQSPRYKIIEKRQSVAFWCNPISGHATLYWYQQILGQGPKLLIQFQNNGVVDDSQLPKDRFSAERLKGVDSTLKIQPAKLEDSAVYLCASRRAGTYEQYFGPGTRLTVT.

The chain carries TRBV5-4 and TRBJ1-1; D call uncertain. CDR1 is SGHNT and CDR2 is YYREEE in the germline V gene (reference sequence). Between the trimmed V and J ends, which lost 0 bases and 5 bases, there was a span of 14 bases. The CDR3 totals 15 residues. The CDR3 reads CASSLETPKRTEAFF. DNA for the CDR3: TGTGCCAGCAGCTTGGAGACACCTAAGCGGACTGAAGCTTTCTTT.

This clone was seen just once. The chain links TRBV5-1 to TRBJ2-5; the match to TRBD2 covers 10 bases. Germline CDR1 is SGHRS and CDR2 is YFSETQ. V gave up 7 bases and J gave up 3 bases; unmatched junction bases: 12. CDR3 length equals 16 residues. This CDR3 reads CASRGPSGGAEETQYF. The CDR3 nucleotides read TGCGCCAGCCGTGGCCCCAGCGGGGGGGCCGAAGAGACCCAGTACTTC.

This clone was observed a few times. The chain has TRBV10-3 and TRBJ2-7; TRBD2 might be the D (6 bases). V lost 3 bases, J lost 2 bases, and 17 bases lay in between. This CDR3 region has 16 residues. CDR1 and CDR2 (germline): ENHRY, SYGVKD. The CDR3 sequence is CAISESRREATYEQYF. CDR3 coding DNA: TGTGCCATCAGTGAATCTCGCAGGGAGGCTACCTACGAGCAGTACTTC.

This clone appeared a few times. This chain links TRBV10-1 with TRBJ1-5; D remains unclear. Germline V gene sequence: CDR1 WNHNN, CDR2 SYGVQD (reference sequence). This CDR3 is 14 amino acids long. Trimming removed 4 bases from V and 2 bases from J, with 9 bases in between. Here the CDR3 reads CASSGGVGNQPQHF. CDR3 bases: TGCGCCAGCAGTGGGGGAGTAGGCAATCAGCCCCAGCATTTT.

The table lists this clone with a few counts. This chain uses TRBV7-9 with TRBJ2-3; 9 bases align to TRBD1. The V gene end was trimmed by 1 base and the J gene end by 3 bases; junction bases not matched to a gene: 2. The V gene's germline CDR1 is SEHNR and CDR2 FQNEAQ (reference sequence). The CDR3 contains 15 residues. The CDR3: CASSLGDRDTDTQYF. The CDR3, as DNA: TGTGCCAGCAGCTTAGGGGACAGGGATACAGATACGCAGTATTTT.

The chain uses TRBV5-1 and TRBJ1-6; weak D call: TRBD1 (6 bases). The length of the CDR3 is 16 residues. The germline V and J ends were trimmed by 4 bases and 0 bases, with 11 bases remaining between them. CDR1 SGHRS and CDR2 YFSETQ come from the germline V gene. The DNA of the CDR3 is TGCGCCAGCAGCGAGTCAGGGGTCTCCTATAATTCACCCCTCCACTTT. Its protein product is CASSESGVSYNSPLHF.

This chain uses TRBV19 with TRBJ1-5; 7 bases agree with TRBD1. V gave up 2 bases and J gave up 1 base; unmatched junction bases: 5. The CDR3 contains 16 residues. From germline, CDR1 is LNHDA and CDR2 SQIVND (reference sequence). The CDR3 region has the DNA TGTGCCAGTAGTATATTTGAGGGGGCAAGCAATCAGCCCCAGCATTTT. Amino acid sequence: CASSIFEGASNQPQHF.

In its sample, this clone was seen a few times. The V gene is TRBV5-1, the J gene TRBJ2-2; D ambiguous. V shed 1 base and J shed 0 bases, with 7 bases lying between them. The CDR3 extends over 15 amino acids. The germline gives CDR1 SGHRS, CDR2 YFSETQ. CDR3 sequence (DNA): TGCGCCAGCAGCTTGTGGCAGGCGAACACCGGGGAGCTGTTTTTT. It yields the protein CASSLWQANTGELFF.